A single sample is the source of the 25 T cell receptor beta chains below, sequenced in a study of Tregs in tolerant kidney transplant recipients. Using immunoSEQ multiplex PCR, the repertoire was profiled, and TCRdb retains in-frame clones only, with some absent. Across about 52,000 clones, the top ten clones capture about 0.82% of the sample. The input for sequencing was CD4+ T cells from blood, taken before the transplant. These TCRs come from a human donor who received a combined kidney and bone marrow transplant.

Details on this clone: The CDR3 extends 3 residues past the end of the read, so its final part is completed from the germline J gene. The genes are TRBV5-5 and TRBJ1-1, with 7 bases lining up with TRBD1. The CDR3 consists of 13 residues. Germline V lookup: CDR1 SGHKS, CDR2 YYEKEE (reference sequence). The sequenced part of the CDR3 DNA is TGTGCCAGCAGCGTCGACAGGGAAAGGGAA. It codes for CASSVDRERE. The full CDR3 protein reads CASSVDREREAFF.

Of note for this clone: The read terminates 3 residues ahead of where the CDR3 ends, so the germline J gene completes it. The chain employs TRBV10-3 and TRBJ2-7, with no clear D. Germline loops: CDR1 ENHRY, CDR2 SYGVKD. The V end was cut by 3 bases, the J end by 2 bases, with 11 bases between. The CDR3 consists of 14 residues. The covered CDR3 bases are TGTGCCATCAGTGACCAGATTGGTACCTACGAG. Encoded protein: CAISDQIGTYE. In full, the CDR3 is CAISDQIGTYEQYF.

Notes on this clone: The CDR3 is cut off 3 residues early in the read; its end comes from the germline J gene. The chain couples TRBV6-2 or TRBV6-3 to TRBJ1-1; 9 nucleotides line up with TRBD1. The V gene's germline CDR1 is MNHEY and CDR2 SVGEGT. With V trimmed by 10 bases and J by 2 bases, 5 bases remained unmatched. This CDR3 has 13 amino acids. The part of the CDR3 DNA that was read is TGTGCCACCAAACAGGGGGCTAACACTGAA. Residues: CATKQGANTE. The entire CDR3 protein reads CATKQGANTEAFF.

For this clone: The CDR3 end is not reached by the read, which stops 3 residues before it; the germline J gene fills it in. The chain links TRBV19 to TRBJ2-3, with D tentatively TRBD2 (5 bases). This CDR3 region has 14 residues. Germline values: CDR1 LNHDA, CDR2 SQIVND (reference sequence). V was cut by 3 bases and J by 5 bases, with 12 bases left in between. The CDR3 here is CASSMFRGEDTQYF. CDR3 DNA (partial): TGTGCCAGTAGTATGTTCCGGGGTGAAGATACG.

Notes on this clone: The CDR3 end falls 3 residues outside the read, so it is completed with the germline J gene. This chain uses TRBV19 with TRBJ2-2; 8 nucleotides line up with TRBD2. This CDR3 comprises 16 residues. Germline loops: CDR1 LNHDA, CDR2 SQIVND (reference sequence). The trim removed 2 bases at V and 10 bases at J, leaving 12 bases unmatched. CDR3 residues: CASSIPRTSWGEELFF. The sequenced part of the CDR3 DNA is TGTGCCAGTAGTATACCCCGGACTAGCTGGGGGGAGGAG.

The covered CDR3 bases are TGTGCCAGCTCAGCCACGGGACAGGGTCCCGCCTGGGCCAACGTC. Translating it yields CASSATGQGPAWANV. The whole CDR3 sequence reads CASSATGQGPAWANVLTF. The rearrangement links TRBV18 to TRBJ2-6, with 9 bases lining up with TRBD1. The read stops 3 residues short of the end of the CDR3; the missing end is completed from the germline J gene. J gave up 5 bases and V 5 bases, and 13 bases lay outside the gene matches. The length of the CDR3 is 18 residues. Germline CDR1 is KGHSH and CDR2 is LQKENI.

CDR3 protein: CASSPRSIGTGGDEQYF. The DNA read from the CDR3 is TGTGCCAGCTCACCACGTTCTATCGGGACAGGGGGTGACGAG. The chain links TRBV18 to TRBJ2-7; TRBD1 agrees at 11 bases. The read terminates 3 residues before the CDR3 end, so the remaining end is supplied by the germline J gene. This CDR3 has 17 residues. CDR1 and CDR2 (germline): KGHSH, LQKENI. Germline trimming cut 1 base from V and 5 bases from J; bases unmatched to any gene: 10.

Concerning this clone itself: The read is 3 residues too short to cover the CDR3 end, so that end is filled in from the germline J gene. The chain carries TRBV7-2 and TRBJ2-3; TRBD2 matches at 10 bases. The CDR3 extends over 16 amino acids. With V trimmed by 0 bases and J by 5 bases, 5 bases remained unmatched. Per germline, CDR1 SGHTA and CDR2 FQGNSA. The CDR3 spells CASSLALAGVQDTQYF. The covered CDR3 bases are TGTGCCAGCAGCTTAGCTCTAGCGGGAGTTCAAGATACG.

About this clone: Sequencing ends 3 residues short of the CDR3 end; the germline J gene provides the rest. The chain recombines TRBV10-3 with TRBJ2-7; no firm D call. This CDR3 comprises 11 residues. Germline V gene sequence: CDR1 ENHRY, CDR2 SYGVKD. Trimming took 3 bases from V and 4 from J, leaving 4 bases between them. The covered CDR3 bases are TGTGCCATCAGTGAAAGGTACGAG. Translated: CAISERYE. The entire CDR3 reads CAISERYEQYF.

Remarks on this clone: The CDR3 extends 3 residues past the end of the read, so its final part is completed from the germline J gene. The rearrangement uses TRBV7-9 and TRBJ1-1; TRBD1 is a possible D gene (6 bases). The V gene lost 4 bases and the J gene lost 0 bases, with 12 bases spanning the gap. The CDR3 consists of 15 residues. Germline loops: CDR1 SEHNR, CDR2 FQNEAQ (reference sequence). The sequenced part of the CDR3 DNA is TGTGCCAGCAGCTCTGCGGACAGACTGAACACTGAA. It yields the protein CASSSADRLNTE. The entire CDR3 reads CASSSADRLNTEAFF.

CDR3 protein: CASSPMRETQYF. CDR3 bases read: TGTGCCAGCAGCCCCATGCGGGAGACC. The chain employs TRBV7-9 and TRBJ2-5; no reliable D call. Read sequence stops 3 residues before the CDR3 end, and the germline J gene provides the missing end. Per germline, CDR1 SEHNR and CDR2 FQNEAQ (reference sequence). The ends were cut back, 5 bases at V and 5 bases at J, with 9 bases in the middle. This CDR3 has 12 residues.

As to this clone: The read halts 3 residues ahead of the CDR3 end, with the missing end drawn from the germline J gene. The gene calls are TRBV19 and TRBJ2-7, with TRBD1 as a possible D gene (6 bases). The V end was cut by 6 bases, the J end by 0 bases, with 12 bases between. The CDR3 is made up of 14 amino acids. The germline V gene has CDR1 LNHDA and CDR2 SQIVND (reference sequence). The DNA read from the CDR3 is TGTGCCAGTAGCAGACAGGACCCCTCCTACGAG. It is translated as CASSRQDPSYE. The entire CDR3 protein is CASSRQDPSYEQYF. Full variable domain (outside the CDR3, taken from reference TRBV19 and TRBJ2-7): DGGITQSPKYLFRKEGQNVTLSCEQNLNHDAMYWYRQDPGQGLRLIYYSQIVNDFQKGDIAEGYSVSREKKESFPLTVTSAQKNPTAFYLCASSRQDPSYEQYFGPGTRLTVT.

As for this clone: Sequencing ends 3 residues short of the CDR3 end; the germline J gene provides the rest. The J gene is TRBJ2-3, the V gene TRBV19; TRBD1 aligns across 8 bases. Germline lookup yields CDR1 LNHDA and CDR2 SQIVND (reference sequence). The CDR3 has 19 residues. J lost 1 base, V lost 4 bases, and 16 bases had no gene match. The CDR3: CASSTTILGQGHRTDTQYF. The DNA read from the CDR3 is TGTGCCAGTAGTACGACGATCTTAGGACAGGGCCATCGCACAGATACG.

Partial CDR3 DNA: TGTGCCTGGAGCCTGAGGGCCCAAGAGACC. Residues: CAWSLRAQET. In full, the CDR3 reads CAWSLRAQETQYF. V gene TRBV30 combines with J gene TRBJ2-5, with a possible D match to TRBD2 (5 bases). Read coverage stops 3 residues before the CDR3 terminus; the germline J gene supplies the remainder. This CDR3 is 13 amino acids long. Germline CDR1 reads GTSNPN; CDR2 reads SVGIG (reference sequence). Deletions cut 3 bases from V and 1 base from J, with 9 bases between. The full variable domain, completed using reference TRBV30 and TRBJ2-5, is SQTIHQWPATLVQPVGSPLSLECTVEGTSNPNLYWYRQAAGRGLQLLFYSVGIGQISSEVPQNLSASRPQDRQFILSSKKLLLSDSGFYLCAWSLRAQETQYFGPGTRLLVL.

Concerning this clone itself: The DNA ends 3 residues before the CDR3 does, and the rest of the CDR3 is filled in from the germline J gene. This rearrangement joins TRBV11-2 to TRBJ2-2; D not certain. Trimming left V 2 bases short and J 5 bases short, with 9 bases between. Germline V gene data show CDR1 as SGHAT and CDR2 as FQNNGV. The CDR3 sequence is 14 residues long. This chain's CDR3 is CASSLLQSTGELFF. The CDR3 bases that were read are TGTGCCAGCAGCTTACTACAGTCTACCGGGGAG.

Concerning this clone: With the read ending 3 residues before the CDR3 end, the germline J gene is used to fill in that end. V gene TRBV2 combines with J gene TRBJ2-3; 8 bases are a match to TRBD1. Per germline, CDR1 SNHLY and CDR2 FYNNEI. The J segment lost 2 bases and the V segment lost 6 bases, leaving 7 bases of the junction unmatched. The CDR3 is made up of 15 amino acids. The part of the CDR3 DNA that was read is TGTGCCAGCAGAGATCGGACAGGGAACACAGATACG. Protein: CASRDRTGNTDT. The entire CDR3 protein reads CASRDRTGNTDTQYF.

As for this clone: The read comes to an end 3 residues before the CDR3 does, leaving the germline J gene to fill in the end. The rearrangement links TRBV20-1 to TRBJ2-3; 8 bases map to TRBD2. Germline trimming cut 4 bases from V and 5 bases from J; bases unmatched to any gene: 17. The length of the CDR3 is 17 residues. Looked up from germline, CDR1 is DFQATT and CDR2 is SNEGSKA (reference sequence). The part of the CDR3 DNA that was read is TGCAGTGCTACACCTCCGGGACTAGGAGGTTGGGGAGATACG. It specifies CSATPPGLGGWGDT. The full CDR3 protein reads CSATPPGLGGWGDTQYF.

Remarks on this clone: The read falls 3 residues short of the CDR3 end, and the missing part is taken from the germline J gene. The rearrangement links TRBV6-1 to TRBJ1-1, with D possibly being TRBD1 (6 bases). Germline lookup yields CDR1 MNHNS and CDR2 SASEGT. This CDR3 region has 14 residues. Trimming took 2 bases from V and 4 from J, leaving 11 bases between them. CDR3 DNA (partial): TGTGCCAGCAGTGAACAGGGAGGGGGCACTGAA. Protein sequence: CASSEQGGGTE. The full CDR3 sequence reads CASSEQGGGTEAFF.

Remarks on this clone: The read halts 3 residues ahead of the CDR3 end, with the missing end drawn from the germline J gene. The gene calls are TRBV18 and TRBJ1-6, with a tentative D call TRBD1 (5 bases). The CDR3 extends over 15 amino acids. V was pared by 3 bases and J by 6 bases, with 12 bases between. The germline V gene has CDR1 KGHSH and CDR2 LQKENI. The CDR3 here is CASSPQGKGNSPLHF. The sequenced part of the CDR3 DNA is TGTGCCAGCTCACCCCAGGGTAAGGGTAATTCACCC.

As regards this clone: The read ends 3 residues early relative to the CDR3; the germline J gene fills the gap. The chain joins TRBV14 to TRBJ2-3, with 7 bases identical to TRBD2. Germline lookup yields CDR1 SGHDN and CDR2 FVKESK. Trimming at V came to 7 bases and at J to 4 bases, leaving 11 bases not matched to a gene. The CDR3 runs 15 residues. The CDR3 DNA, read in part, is TGTGCCAGCACTAGCGGAACCCGCAGAGCAGATACG. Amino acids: CASTSGTRRADT. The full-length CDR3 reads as CASTSGTRRADTQYF.

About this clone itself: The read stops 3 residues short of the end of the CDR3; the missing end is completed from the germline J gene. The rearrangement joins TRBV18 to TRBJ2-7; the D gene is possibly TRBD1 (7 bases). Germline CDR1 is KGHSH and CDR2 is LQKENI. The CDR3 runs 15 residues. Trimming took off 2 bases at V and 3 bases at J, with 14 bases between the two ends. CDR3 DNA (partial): TGTGCCAGCTCACCAAGTGGAGGGGGCTTCTACGAG. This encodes CASSPSGGGFYE. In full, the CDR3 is CASSPSGGGFYEQYF.

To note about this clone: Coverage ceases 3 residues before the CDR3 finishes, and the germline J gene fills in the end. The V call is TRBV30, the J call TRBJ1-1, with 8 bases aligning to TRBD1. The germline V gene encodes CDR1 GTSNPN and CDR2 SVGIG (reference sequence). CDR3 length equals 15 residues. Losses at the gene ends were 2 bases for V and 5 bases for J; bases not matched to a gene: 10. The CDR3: CAWSTRTGGSTEAFF. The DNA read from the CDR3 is TGTGCCTGGAGTACCAGAACAGGGGGTAGTACTGAA.

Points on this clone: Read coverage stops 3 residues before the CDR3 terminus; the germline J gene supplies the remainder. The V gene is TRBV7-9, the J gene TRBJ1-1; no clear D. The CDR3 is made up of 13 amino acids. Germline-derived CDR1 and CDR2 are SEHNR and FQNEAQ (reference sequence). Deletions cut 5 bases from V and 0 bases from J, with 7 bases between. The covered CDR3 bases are TGTGCCAGCAGCCTTGACATGAACACTGAA. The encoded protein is CASSLDMNTE. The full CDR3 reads CASSLDMNTEAFF.

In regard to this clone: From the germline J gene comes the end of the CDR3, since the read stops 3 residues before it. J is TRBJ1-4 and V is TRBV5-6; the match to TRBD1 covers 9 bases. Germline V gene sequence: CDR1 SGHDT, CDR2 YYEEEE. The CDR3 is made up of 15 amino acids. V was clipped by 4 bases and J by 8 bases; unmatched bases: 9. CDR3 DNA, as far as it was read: TGTGCCAGCAGCGGGGGGTGGACAGGGGAGGAAAAA. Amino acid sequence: CASSGGWTGEEK. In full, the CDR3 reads CASSGGWTGEEKLFF.

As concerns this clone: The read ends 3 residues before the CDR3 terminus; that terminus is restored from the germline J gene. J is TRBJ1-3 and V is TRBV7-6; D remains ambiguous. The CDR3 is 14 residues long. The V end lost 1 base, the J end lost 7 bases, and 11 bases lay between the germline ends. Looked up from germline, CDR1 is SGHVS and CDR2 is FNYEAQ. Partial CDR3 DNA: TGTGCCAGCAGCTTAGTCCCCGCCCAGAACACC. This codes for CASSLVPAQNT. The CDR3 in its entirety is CASSLVPAQNTIYF.